Listed below are T cell receptor beta chains from one sample, sequenced in a study of cytomegalovirus exposure and HLA in healthy donors. Only in-frame clones appear in the TCRdb table, and some are missing; sequencing was by immunoSEQ multiplex PCR. The sample lists 100,000 or so clones; less than 85% were seen once. Sequencing was done on a sample of PBMCs. Receptors were obtained from a man in his forties in good health and CMV-seropositive. The CDR3 runs from the conserved cysteine through the conserved F or W. The order of the fields is V gene, D gene, clone size, J gene, CDR3 protein, CDR3 DNA. The D gene is left open where the match is weak. Size values are once, few and many counts, or a class for expanded clones, and some rows have none.

>TRBV27|TRBD2|.|TRBJ2-1
CASSLSHGLARTFNEQFF
TGTGCCAGCAGTTTATCGCATGGACTAGCGCGAACATTCAATGAGCAGTTCTTC
>TRBV7-3|TRBD1|.|TRBJ2-7
CASSLARQGIREQYF
TGTGCCAGCAGCTTAGCGCGACAGGGTATCCGGGAGCAGTACTTC
>TRBV11-1|TRBD1|.|TRBJ2-7
CASSIPGQGPEQYF
TGTGCCAGCAGCATCCCGGGACAGGGTCCCGAGCAGTACTTC
>TRBV29-1|.|.|TRBJ2-3
CSAQRGGDTQYF
TGCAGCGCTCAGCGCGGAGGGGATACGCAGTATTTT
>TRBV5-3|TRBD1|.|TRBJ1-4
CARSPGQQGPSNEKLFF
TGTGCCAGAAGCCCGGGACAGCAAGGGCCCTCTAATGAAAAACTGTTTTTT
>TRBV11-1|TRBD1|.|TRBJ1-1
CASSLRDSTEAFF
TGTGCCAGCAGCTTAAGGGACAGCACTGAAGCTTTCTTT
>TRBV11-3|.|once|TRBJ2-7
CASSLDGGLAYEQYF
TGTGCCAGCAGCTTAGACGGCGGGCTAGCCTACGAGCAGTACTTC
>TRBV7-9|TRBD1|.|TRBJ2-2
CSSSLALQSQGTGELFF
TGTTCCAGCAGCTTAGCGTTACAGTCACAGGGGACCGGGGAGCTGTTTTTT
>TRBV19|.|.|TRBJ1-2
CASSITGYGGYTF
TGTGCCAGTAGTATCACAGGGTATGGCGGCTACACCTTC
>TRBV7-9|.|.|TRBJ2-7
CASSFAGNSYEQYF
TGTGCCAGCAGCTTCGCAGGGAATAGCTACGAGCAGTACTTC
>TRBV7-3|.|.|TRBJ2-6
CASRSGRPGANGLTF
TGTGCCAGCAGAAGTGGGAGGCCTGGGGCCAACGGCCTGACTTTC
>TRBV2|.|.|TRBJ2-3
CASSEERRLIGDTQYF
TGTGCCAGCAGTGAAGAGCGCCGTCTAATTGGAGATACGCAGTATTTT
>TRBV5-1|.|few|TRBJ2-7
CASSRSADKEYF
TGCGCCAGCAGCCGCTCGGCGGACAAGGAGTACTTC
>TRBV7-2|.|.|TRBJ1-5
CASSLQGSNQPQHF
TGTGCCAGCAGCCTACAGGGCAGCAATCAGCCCCAGCATTTT
>TRBV28|TRBD1|.|TRBJ1-1
CASSDPGGAIRTEAFF
TGTGCCAGCAGTGACCCAGGGGGCGCGATACGGACTGAAGCTTTCTTT
>TRBV7-9|.|few|TRBJ1-2
CASSHSGDYGYTF
TGTGCCAGCAGCCATTCAGGGGACTATGGCTACACCTTC
>TRBV15|TRBD1|.|TRBJ2-7
CATSSGDRVYEQYF
TGTGCCACCAGCAGTGGGGACAGGGTCTACGAGCAGTACTTC
>TRBV4-1|TRBD1|once|TRBJ2-6
CASSQDRAGANGLTF
TGCGCCAGCAGCCAGGACAGGGCTGGGGCCAACGGCCTGACTTTC
>TRBV6-5|TRBD1|.|TRBJ2-3
CASSNGQGRTDTQYF
TGTGCCAGCAGCAATGGACAGGGACGCACAGATACGCAGTATTTT
>TRBV14|TRBD1|.|TRBJ2-3
CASSQGTGKRTDTQYF
TGTGCCAGCAGCCAAGGGACAGGGAAACGCACAGATACGCAGTATTTT